The next 14 T cell receptor beta chains were all read from a single sample in a study of blood T cell repertoires in COVID-19. TCRdb's copy holds only in-frame clones and misses some; the assay was immunoSEQ multiplex PCR. The sample shows fewer than 500,000 clones, approximately 87% of them seen only once. Sequenced: PBMCs or T cells enriched from blood (not recorded which). The receptor source for this set is a woman in her thirties with acute COVID-19.

The chain uses TRBV24-1 and TRBJ1-1, with 12 bases that match TRBD1. Looked up from germline, CDR1 is KGHDR and CDR2 is SFDVKD. This CDR3 has 16 amino acids. V shed 4 bases and J 2 bases; nucleotides not matched to a gene: 4. This CDR3 reads CATSDPGTGGNTEAFF. For the CDR3, the DNA is TGTGCCACCAGTGACCCCGGGACAGGGGGCAACACTGAAGCTTTCTTT.

The chain joins TRBV7-3 to TRBJ2-1; 9 nucleotides line up with TRBD2. This CDR3 is built from 17 residues. Germline loops: CDR1 SGHTA, CDR2 FQGTGA. The V gene end was trimmed by 5 bases and the J gene end by 6 bases; junction bases not matched to a gene: 14. The CDR3: CASSPARLAGGINEQFF. As DNA, the CDR3 is TGTGCCAGCAGCCCAGCCCGACTCGCGGGGGGGATCAATGAGCAGTTCTTC.

This chain uses TRBV29-1 with TRBJ1-2; 7 bases agree with TRBD1. Per germline, CDR1 SQVTM and CDR2 ANQGSEA. Germline trimming cut 5 bases from V and 8 bases from J; bases unmatched to any gene: 8. CDR3 length: 12 residues. The CDR3 nucleotides are TGCAGCGTTCCCTCAGGGGGGTACGGCTACACCTTC. It specifies CSVPSGGYGYTF.

Only one count was recorded for this clone. V and J are TRBV5-6 and TRBJ1-6; D gene unclear. There are 13 residues in the CDR3. Germline V gene sequence: CDR1 SGHDT, CDR2 YYEEEE. Between the trimmed V and J ends, which lost 4 bases and 7 bases, there was a span of 9 bases. CDR3 nucleotides: TGTGCCAGCAGCGTTGACACAAATTCACCCCTCCACTTT. Translating it yields CASSVDTNSPLHF.

This chain connects TRBV2 to TRBJ1-1; tentative D call: TRBD1 (5 bases). The CDR3 sequence is 12 residues long. V was clipped by 8 bases and J by 4 bases, with 11 bases between them. Germline V gives CDR1 SNHLY, CDR2 FYNNEI. The CDR3 loop reads CASRTRGTEAFF. DNA for the CDR3: TGTGCCAGCCGCACAAGGGGCACTGAAGCTTTCTTT. Together with reference TRBV2 and TRBJ1-1, the CDR3 gives the full variable domain: EPEVTQTPSHQVTQMGQEVILRCVPISNHLYFYWYRQILGQKVEFLVSFYNNEISEKSEIFDDQFSVERPDGSNFTLKIRSTKLEDSAMYFCASRTRGTEAFFGQGTRLTVV.

The chain couples TRBV7-9 to TRBJ2-7; 10 nucleotides line up with TRBD2. After removal of 5 bases from V and 1 base from J, the junction contained 5 bases not matched to a gene. From germline, CDR1 is SEHNR and CDR2 FQNEAQ (reference sequence). CDR3 length: 15 residues. The CDR3 coding sequence is TGTGCCAGCAGCCAGAGGACTAGCGGTTCCTACGAGCAGTACTTC. Its translation: CASSQRTSGSYEQYF.

The table lists this clone with a count of one. The gene calls are TRBV9 and TRBJ2-1; D remains unclear. Germline V lookup: CDR1 SGDLS, CDR2 YYNGEE. V lost 0 bases and J lost 9, with 10 bases in between. The CDR3 sequence is 13 residues long. The CDR3 reads CASSVAPGGEQFF. The CDR3 coding sequence is TGTGCCAGCAGCGTAGCTCCCGGTGGTGAGCAGTTCTTC.

In its sample, this clone was seen a few times. This sequence joins TRBV2 and TRBJ1-1, with D maybe TRBD1 (5 bases). The CDR3 is 13 amino acids. V was trimmed by 7 bases and J by 2 bases, leaving 11 bases between them. From germline, CDR1 is SNHLY and CDR2 FYNNEI. Here the CDR3 reads CASKVGLNTEAFF. The CDR3 nucleotides are TGTGCCAGCAAGGTGGGGCTTAACACTGAAGCTTTCTTT.

The chain is built from TRBV6-2 or TRBV6-3 and TRBJ2-5, with a tentative D call TRBD1 (6 bases). Between the trimmed V and J ends, which lost 0 bases and 5 bases, there was a span of 13 bases. This CDR3 has 15 amino acids. CDR1 is MNHEY and CDR2 is SVGEGT in the germline V gene. The CDR3 DNA reads TGTGCCAGCAGTTACTCGAGGGGGAATCTGGAGACCCAGTACTTC. Residues: CASSYSRGNLETQYF.

The V gene is TRBV6-5, the J gene TRBJ2-1, with 8 positions matching TRBD2. The CDR3 runs 14 residues. The J segment lost 7 bases and the V segment lost 8 bases, leaving 10 bases of the junction unmatched. Germline V gene lookup returns CDR1 MNHEY and CDR2 SVGAGI. The CDR3 nucleotides are TGTGCCAGCGCCCCCAGCGGGGGAGGGAATGAGCAGTTCTTC. Translation: CASAPSGGGNEQFF.

The V and J genes are TRBV5-6 and TRBJ2-3; unclear D gene. This CDR3 has 17 residues. V was pared by 3 bases and J by 1 base, with 18 bases between. Germline V lookup: CDR1 SGHDT, CDR2 YYEEEE. The CDR3 DNA reads TGTGCCAGCAGCTCCGGGTGGGTGGCGACGGGCACAGATACGCAGTATTTT. Translation: CASSSGWVATGTDTQYF.

The V and J genes are TRBV9 and TRBJ1-4; D might be TRBD1 (5 bases). From germline, CDR1 is SGDLS and CDR2 YYNGEE. Trimming removed 3 bases from V and 2 bases from J, with 11 bases in between. This CDR3 contains 15 residues. The CDR3 reads CASSGGVRTNEKLFF. The CDR3 nucleotides are TGTGCCAGCAGCGGGGGGGTTAGGACTAATGAAAAACTGTTTTTT. Complete variable domain (other parts from reference TRBV9 and TRBJ1-4): DSGVTQTPKHLITATGQRVTLRCSPRSGDLSVYWYQQSLDQGLQFLIQYYNGEERAKGNILERFSAQQFPDLHSELNLSSLELGDSALYFCASSGGVRTNEKLFFGSGTQLSVL.

The CDR3: CASRGTGTNYGYTF. The CDR3, as DNA: TGTGCCAGCAGGGGGACAGGGACTAACTATGGCTACACCTTC. This rearrangement joins TRBV27 to TRBJ1-2; 9 bases map to TRBD1. This CDR3 is 14 amino acids long. Germline-derived CDR1 and CDR2 are MNHEY and SMNVEV (reference sequence). With 6 bases clipped from V and 0 bases from J, the junction kept 2 bases outside the gene matches.

The chain couples TRBV9 to TRBJ2-1; 13 bases line up with TRBD2. J lost 6 bases, V lost 4 bases, and 7 bases had no gene match. The germline CDR1 and CDR2 sequences are SGDLS and YYNGEE. The CDR3 sequence is 16 residues long. The CDR3, as DNA: TGTGCCAGCAGCTCCACACTAGCGGGGGGGCCCAATGAGCAGTTCTTC. Residues: CASSSTLAGGPNEQFF.